The entry below gives a single T cell receptor (beta chain) sequence along with its context. V shed 5 bases and J shed 2 bases, with 12 bases lying between them. Germline CDR1 reads LNHDA; CDR2 reads SQIVND (reference sequence). There are 15 residues in the CDR3. This specimen belongs to a study of blood T cell repertoires in COVID-19. The protocol was immunoSEQ multiplex PCR, while the TCRdb copy is restricted to in-frame clones and leaves out a portion. Altogether 300,000 or so clones are present, approximately 85% being singletons, with the ten largest covering under 2%. J is TRBJ1-4 and V is TRBV19; D is unresolved. The clonotype was recovered from a woman aged 45-60 years with acute or convalescent COVID-19. The sequenced sample was peripheral blood. CDR3 protein: CASSDRVATNEKLFF. CDR3 sequence (DNA): TGTGCCAGTAGTGACCGGGTAGCCACTAATGAAAAACTGTTTTTT.